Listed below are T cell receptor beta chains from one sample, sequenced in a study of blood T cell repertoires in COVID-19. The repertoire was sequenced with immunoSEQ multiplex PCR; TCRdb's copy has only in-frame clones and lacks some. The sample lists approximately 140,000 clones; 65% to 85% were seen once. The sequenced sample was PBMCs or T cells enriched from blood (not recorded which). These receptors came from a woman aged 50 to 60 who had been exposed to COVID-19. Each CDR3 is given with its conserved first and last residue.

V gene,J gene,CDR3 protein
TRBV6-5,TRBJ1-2,CASSFRTGRAGYTF
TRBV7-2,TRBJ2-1,CASSLKDSYNEQFF
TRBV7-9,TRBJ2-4,CAIPHGGFKNIQYF
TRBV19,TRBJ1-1,CASSIGTAVNTEAFF
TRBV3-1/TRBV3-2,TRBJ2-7,CASSPPRGRAYEQYF
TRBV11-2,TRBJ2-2,CASIVTGTENTGELFF
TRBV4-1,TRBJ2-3,CASRGPGTDTQYF
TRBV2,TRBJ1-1,CASSFGGITEAFF
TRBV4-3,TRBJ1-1,CASSHQGFGDTEAFF
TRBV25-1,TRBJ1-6,CASSERDSNSPLHF
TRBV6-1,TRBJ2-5,CASSELRDKGTQYF
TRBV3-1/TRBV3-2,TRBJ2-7,CASSDRVSYEQYF
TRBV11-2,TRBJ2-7,CASLQTGTSEAQYF
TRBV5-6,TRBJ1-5,CASSFYRGERQPQHF
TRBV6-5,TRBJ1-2,CASSQRSDYGYTF
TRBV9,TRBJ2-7,CASSVGRLSSYEQYF
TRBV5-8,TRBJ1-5,CASSLEGRGMINQPQHF
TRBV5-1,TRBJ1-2,CASSLRDSVNGYTF
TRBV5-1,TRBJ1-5,CASSLDAHSNQPQHF
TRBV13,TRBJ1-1,CASSFRSSGLWNTEAFF
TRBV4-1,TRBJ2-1,CASSQGSLAVYNEQFF
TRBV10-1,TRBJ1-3,CASSTGLSSGNTIYF